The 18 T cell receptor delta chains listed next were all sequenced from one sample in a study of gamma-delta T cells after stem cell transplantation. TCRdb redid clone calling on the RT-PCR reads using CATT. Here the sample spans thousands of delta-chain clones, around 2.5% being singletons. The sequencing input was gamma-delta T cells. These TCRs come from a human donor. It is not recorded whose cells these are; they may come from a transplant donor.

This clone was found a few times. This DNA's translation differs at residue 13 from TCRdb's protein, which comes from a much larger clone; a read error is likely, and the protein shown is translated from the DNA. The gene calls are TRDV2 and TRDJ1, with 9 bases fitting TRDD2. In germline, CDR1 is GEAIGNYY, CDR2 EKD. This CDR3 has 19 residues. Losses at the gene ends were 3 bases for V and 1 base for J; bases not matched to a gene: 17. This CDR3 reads CACDSLPTELGSSTDKLIF. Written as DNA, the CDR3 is TGTGCCTGTGACTCCCTTCCTACTGAACTGGGGTCCAGCACCGATAAACTCATCTTT.

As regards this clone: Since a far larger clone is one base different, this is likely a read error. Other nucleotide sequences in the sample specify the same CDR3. This CDR3 is CALGESPISYYWGIRGTDKLIF. The CDR3 nucleotides read TGCGCTCTTGGGGAAAGCCCCATATCTTATTACTGGGGGATCAGGGGCACCGATAAACTCATCTTT. The V gene is TRDV1, the J gene TRDJ1, with 10 bases identical to TRDD3. The CDR3 contains 22 residues. From germline, CDR1 is TSWWSYY and CDR2 QGS.

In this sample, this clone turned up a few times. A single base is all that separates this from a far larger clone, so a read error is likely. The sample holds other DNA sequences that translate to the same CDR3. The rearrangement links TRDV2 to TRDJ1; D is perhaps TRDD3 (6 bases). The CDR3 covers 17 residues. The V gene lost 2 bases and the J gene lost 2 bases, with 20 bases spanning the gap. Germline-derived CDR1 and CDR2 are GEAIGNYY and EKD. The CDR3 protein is CACDSLILGTDTDKLIF. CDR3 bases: TGTGCCTGTGACAGCTTGATCCTGGGGACCGATACCGATAAACTCATCTTT.

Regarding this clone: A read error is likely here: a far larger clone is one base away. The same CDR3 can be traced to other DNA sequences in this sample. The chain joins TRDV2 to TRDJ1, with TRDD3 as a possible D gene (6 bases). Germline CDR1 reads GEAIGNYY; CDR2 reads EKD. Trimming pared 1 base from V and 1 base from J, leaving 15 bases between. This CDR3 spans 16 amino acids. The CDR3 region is CACDTLGGEPTDKLIF. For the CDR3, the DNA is TGTGCCTGTGACACTCTTGGGGGGGAGCCCACCGATAAACTCATCTTT.

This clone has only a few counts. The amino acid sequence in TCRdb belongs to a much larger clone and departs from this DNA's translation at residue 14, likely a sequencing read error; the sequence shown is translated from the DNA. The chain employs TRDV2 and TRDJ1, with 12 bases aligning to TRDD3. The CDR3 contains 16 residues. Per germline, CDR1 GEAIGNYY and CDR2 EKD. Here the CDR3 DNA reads TGTGCCTGTGACGAGTTACTGGGGGATACAACCGATAAACCCATCTTT. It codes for CACDELLGDTTDKPIF.

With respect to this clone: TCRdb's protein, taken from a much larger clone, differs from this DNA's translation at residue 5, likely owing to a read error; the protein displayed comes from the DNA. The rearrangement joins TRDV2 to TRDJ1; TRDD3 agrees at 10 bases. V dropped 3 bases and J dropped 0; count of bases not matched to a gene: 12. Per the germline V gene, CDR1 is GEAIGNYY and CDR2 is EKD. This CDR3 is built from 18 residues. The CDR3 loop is CACDCLITGGSDTDKLIF. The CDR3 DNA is TGTGCCTGTGACTGCCTAATTACTGGGGGATCGGACACCGATAAACTCATCTTT.

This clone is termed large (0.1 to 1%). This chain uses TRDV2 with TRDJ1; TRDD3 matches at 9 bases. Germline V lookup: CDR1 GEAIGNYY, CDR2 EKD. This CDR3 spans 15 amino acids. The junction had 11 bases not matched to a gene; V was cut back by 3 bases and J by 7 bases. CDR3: CACDLVLGEPPKLIF. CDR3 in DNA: TGTGCCTGTGACTTAGTACTGGGGGAACCCCCTAAACTCATCTTT.

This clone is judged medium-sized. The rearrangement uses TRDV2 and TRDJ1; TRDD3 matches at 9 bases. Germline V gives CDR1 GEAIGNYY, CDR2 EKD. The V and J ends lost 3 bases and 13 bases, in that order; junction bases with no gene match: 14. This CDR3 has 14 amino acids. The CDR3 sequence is CACDPIKGDTGHIF. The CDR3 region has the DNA TGTGCCTGTGACCCGATTAAGGGGGATACCGGTCACATCTTT.

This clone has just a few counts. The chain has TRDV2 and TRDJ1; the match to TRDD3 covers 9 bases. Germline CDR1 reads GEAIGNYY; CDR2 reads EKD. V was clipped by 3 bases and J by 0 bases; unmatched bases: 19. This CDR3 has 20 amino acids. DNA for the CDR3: TGTGCCTGTGACCCTTTAACTGGGGGACACCTCCTTCCGTACACCGATAAACTCATCTTT. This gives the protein CACDPLTGGHLLPYTDKLIF.

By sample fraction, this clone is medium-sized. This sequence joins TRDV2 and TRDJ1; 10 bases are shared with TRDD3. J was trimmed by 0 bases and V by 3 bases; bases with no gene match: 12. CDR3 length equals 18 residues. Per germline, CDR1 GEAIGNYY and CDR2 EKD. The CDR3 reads CACDPLTGGSTYTDKLIF. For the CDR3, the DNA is TGTGCCTGTGACCCTTTAACTGGGGGATCGACGTACACCGATAAACTCATCTTT.

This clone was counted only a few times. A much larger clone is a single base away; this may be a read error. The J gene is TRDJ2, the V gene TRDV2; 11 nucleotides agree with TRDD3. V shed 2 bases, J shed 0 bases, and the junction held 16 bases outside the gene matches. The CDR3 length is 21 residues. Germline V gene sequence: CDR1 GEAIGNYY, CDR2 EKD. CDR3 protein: CACDRVMGDTNNTTLTAQLFF. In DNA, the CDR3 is TGTGCCTGTGACAGGGTAATGGGGGATACGAACAATACAACTTTGACAGCACAACTCTTCTTT.

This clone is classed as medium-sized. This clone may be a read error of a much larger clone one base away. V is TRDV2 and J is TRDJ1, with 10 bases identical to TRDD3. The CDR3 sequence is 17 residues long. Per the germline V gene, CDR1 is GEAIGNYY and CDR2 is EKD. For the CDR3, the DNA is TGTGCCAGTGACCACGTGGGTACTGGGGGATACACCGATAAACTCATCTTT. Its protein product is CASDHVGTGGYTDKLIF.

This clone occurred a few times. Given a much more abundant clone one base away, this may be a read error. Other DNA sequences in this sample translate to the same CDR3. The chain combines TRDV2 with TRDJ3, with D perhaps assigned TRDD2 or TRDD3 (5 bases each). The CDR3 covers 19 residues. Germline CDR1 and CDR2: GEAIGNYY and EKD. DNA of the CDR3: TGTGCCTGTGACCGGGTTCCTCCCGGGAGCTCCTGGGACACCCGGCAGATGTTTTTC. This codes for CACDRVPPGSSWDTRQMFF.

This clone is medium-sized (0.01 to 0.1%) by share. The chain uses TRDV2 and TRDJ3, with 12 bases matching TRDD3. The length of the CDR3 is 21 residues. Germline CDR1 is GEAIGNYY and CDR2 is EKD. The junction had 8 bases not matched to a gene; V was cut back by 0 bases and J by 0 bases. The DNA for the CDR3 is TGTGCCTGTGACACCGGGAACTGGGGGATACCCAGCTCCTGGGACACCCGACAGATGTTTTTC. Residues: CACDTGNWGIPSSWDTRQMFF.

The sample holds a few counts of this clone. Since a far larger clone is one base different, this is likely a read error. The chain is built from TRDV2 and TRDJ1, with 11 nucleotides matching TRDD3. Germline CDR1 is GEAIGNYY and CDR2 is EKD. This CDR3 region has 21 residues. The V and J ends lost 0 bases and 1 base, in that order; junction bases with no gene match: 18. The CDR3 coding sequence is TGTGCCTGTGACACCGTTACCAGGACGTCTGGGGGATACTCCTCCACCGATAAACTCATCTTT. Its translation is CACDTVTRTSGGYSSTDKLIF.

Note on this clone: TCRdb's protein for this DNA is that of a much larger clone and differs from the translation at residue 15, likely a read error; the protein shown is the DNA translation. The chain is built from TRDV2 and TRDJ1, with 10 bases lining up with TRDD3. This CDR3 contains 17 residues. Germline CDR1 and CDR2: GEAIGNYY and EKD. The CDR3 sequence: CACDTVLGDLYTDKPIF. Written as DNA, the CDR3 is TGTGCCTGTGACACCGTACTGGGGGATTTGTACACCGATAAACCCATCTTT.

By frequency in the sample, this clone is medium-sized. The CDR3 DNA reads as TGTGCCTGTGACACGGGATACGGACGAAGCTCCTGGGACACCCGACAGATGTTTTTC. Residues: CACDTGYGRSSWDTRQMFF. The chain combines TRDV2 with TRDJ3; 8 bases match TRDD3. CDR3 length: 19 residues. J lost 0 bases, V lost 1 base, and 7 bases had no gene match. Germline loops: CDR1 GEAIGNYY, CDR2 EKD.

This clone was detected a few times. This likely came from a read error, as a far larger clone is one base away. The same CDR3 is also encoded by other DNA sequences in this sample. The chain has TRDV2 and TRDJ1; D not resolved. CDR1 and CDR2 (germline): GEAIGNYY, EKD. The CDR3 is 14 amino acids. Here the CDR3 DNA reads TGTGCCTGTGACACCATTTCAAACACCGATAAACTCATCTTC. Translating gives CACDTISNTDKLIF.